This T cell receptor (beta chain) was sequenced during a study of beta chain features in type 1 diabetes. This clone was observed a handful of times. Per the germline V gene, CDR1 is MNHEY and CDR2 is SMNVEV (reference sequence). The CDR3 spans 15 residues. Trimming pared 5 bases from V and 0 bases from J, leaving 11 bases between. The entirety of the isolated RNA underwent reverse transcription, so expressed TCRB transcripts were sequenced. Produced via immunoSEQ multiplex PCR; TCRdb's table is partial and in-frame only. Of roughly 140,000 clones in the sample, around 10% were seen once. The chain joins TRBV27 to TRBJ2-1; TRBD1 is a possible D gene (6 bases). The origin of this receptor is a man younger than 35 in good health. Material: central memory CD4+ T cells from blood. The CDR3, as DNA: TGTGCCAGCAGTGGGACATGGAGCTCCTACAATGAGCAGTTCTTC. It yields the protein CASSGTWSSYNEQFF.